This record concerns one TCR beta chain sequence. Its antigen is currently unknown. The entry originates in a study of shared clonotypes between healthy human individuals. Study results and limitations: Relative to memory subsets, naive subsets generally showed larger estimated richness.

TCRdb's table, derived via immunoSEQ multiplex PCR, lists solely in-frame clones and lacks some. The top ten clones hold 0.3% to 0.45% of a sample with 1.6 million or so clones, 98% of them seen once. Material for sequencing was naive CD4+ T cells sorted from blood. This sample's subset: CD45RA+ positively selected. The TCR comes from a man under 40 in good health.

The CDR3 spells CASRWSFYGYTF. The CDR3 region has the DNA TGTGCCAGTAGGTGGAGCTTCTATGGCTACACCTTC. V is TRBV19 and J is TRBJ1-2; D uncertain. V dropped 6 bases and J dropped 4 bases, with 9 bases sitting between them. The CDR3 is 12 residues long. The germline gives CDR1 LNHDA, CDR2 SQIVND (reference sequence). The full variable domain, completed using reference TRBV19 and TRBJ1-2, is DGGITQSPKYLFRKEGQNVTLSCEQNLNHDAMYWYRQDPGQGLRLIYYSQIVNDFQKGDIAEGYSVSREKKESFPLTVTSAQKNPTAFYLCASRWSFYGYTFGSGTRLTVV.